This TCR beta chain derives from a study of T cell repertoires in cytomegalovirus infection. Points on this clonotype: Its antigen is not known.

The CDR3 is made up of 13 amino acids. The V and J ends lost 1 base and 1 base respectively, with 5 bases between them. The germline gives CDR1 LNHNV, CDR2 YYDKDF (reference sequence). Study-wide results and caveats: Public TCR beta family frequency separated CMV-and-HLA carriers, including in an independent cohort.

A single record per CDR3 protein comes from TCRdb applying MiXCR to the reads. In the table there are around 630,000 distinct CDR3 sequences, 20% to 25% of which are singletons. The sequenced sample was CD8+ T cells from PBMCs. The TCR comes from a human donor in good health (CMV status not recorded). Some clones in this sample may be carry-over from other donors' samples. The chain has TRBV15 and TRBJ2-7; D is unresolved. The CDR3 nucleotides read TGTGCCACCAGCAGAGTTCGTTCCTACGAGCAGTACGTC. Translating it yields CATSRVRSYEQYV.